This T cell receptor (beta chain) was sequenced for a study of shared clonotypes between healthy human individuals. About the research overall: Each donor's CD8 memory used one plate, CD8 naive two, each CD4 subset three. Study-level results: The study found about 5% of naive CD4 clonotypes shared across a handful of donors.

On this clone: The target antigen is unknown.

Assay used: immunoSEQ multiplex PCR; TCRdb lists only in-frame clones, some missing. Altogether 2 million to 2.5 million clones are present, under 97% being singletons, with the ten largest covering 0.1% to 0.15%. Study donors comprised healthy, HIV-negative adults devoid of recent acute infection or vaccination. Sequenced: naive CD4+ T cells sorted from blood. Documented subset: CD45RA+ positively selected. This TCR was sampled from a man between 18 and 29 years old in good health.

For the CDR3, the DNA is TGTGCCAGCAGCACAACCGACAGCTACGAGCAGTACTTC. Residues: CASSTTDSYEQYF. The chain is built from TRBV7-9 and TRBJ2-7; weak D call: TRBD1 (5 bases). The V end was cut by 5 bases, the J end by 3 bases, with 11 bases between. Per germline, CDR1 SEHNR and CDR2 FQNEAQ (reference sequence). The CDR3 totals 13 residues.